Listed here is a single T cell receptor beta chain. Its specificity is not known. The data were taken from a study of T-cell reconstitution after alpha-beta-depleted transplantation in children. The study's findings and limits: At day 60, the high TCRbeta diversity found in some patients originated from recipient T cells and thymic progenitors that had survived.

Germline CDR1 and CDR2: SGHDT and YYEEEE. The CDR3 covers 19 residues. The V gene end was trimmed by 0 bases and the J gene end by 6 bases; junction bases not matched to a gene: 16. Unique molecular identifiers featured in how the TCRbeta library was prepared. A single record per CDR3 protein comes from TCRdb applying MiXCR to the PCR reads. The sample has some 310,000 distinct CDR3 sequences; about a quarter are singletons. This sequence was found in a male patient younger than 18 who had a stem cell transplant for acute lymphoblastic leukemia, so the T cells may come from the graft donor. The chain has TRBV5-6 and TRBJ2-1, with 9 bases lining up with TRBD1. The sample consisted of PBMCs, mostly from graft donor cells, taken 180 days after TCRalphabeta/CD19-depleted stem cell transplant. CDR3 protein: CASSLGGTGSRLGLNEQFF. CDR3 in DNA: TGTGCCAGCAGCTTGGGCGGGACAGGGTCGCGGTTGGGGCTCAATGAGCAGTTCTTC.